The 6 T cell receptor beta chains below come from one sample, sequenced in a study of cytomegalovirus exposure and HLA in healthy donors (dated by TCRdb to 2015 to 2018). Preparation of the library involved the immunoSEQ multiplex PCR assay. A mixture of 60 forward primers for TCR Vbeta segments and 13 reverse primers for TCR Jbeta segments was used in the multiplex PCR. In its TCRdb copy, this immuneACCESS table keeps in-frame sequences only and misses some clones. Where compared with another copy, unresolved V genes explain less than half of these, and the others have no known cause. The sample table contains about 89,000 clones; only one count was recorded for 85% of them. The top ten clones comprise 6.5% to 9% of the sample. Sequencing was carried out using PBMCs. The receptors were sampled from a man aged 35 to 55 in good health and CMV-seropositive.

The chain uses TRBV9 and TRBJ2-7, with TRBD2 as a possible D gene (6 bases). Deletions cut 0 bases from V and 0 bases from J, with 10 bases between. The CDR3 extends over 15 amino acids. Germline-derived CDR1 and CDR2 are SGDLS and YYNGEE. The CDR3, as DNA: TGTGCCAGCAGCGTAGGCGGGGCGAGCTCCTACGAGCAGTACTTC. Translated: CASSVGGASSYEQYF.

The chain employs TRBV5-1 and TRBJ2-1, with 9 bases aligning to TRBD1. V was pared by 0 bases and J by 1 base, with 5 bases of the junction left unmatched. From germline, CDR1 is SGHRS and CDR2 YFSETQ. The length of the CDR3 is 17 residues. CDR3 in amino acids: CASSLGTGVVSYNEQFF. As DNA, the CDR3 is TGCGCCAGCAGCTTGGGGACAGGGGTTGTGTCCTACAATGAGCAGTTCTTC.

The chain carries TRBV14 and TRBJ2-2; D uncertain. With 3 bases removed from V and 5 bases from J, the gap between germline ends came to 19 bases. In germline, CDR1 is SGHDN, CDR2 FVKESK. The CDR3 consists of 17 residues. The chain's CDR3 is CASSHDLSGVKTGELFF. The CDR3 coding sequence is TGTGCCAGCAGCCATGACCTTTCCGGAGTCAAAACCGGGGAGCTGTTTTTT.

V usage is TRBV14 and J usage is TRBJ2-3; D is possibly TRBD1 (6 bases). The CDR3 has 17 amino acids. From germline, CDR1 is SGHDN and CDR2 FVKESK. Trimming pared 2 bases from V and 2 bases from J, leaving 17 bases between. The CDR3 sequence is CASSQLPQGSNTDTQYF. The CDR3 region has the DNA TGTGCCAGCAGCCAACTTCCGCAGGGGTCGAACACAGATACGCAGTATTTT.

The genes are TRBV5-1 and TRBJ2-7, with TRBD2 matching 10 bases. CDR1 is SGHRS, CDR2 YFSETQ, per germline. J lost 0 bases, V lost 3 bases, and 12 bases had no gene match. This CDR3 has 18 residues. DNA of the CDR3: TGCGCCAGCAGCTCCCCAAACGTAGCGGGAGGCCCCTCCTACGAGCAGTACTTC. Its translation is CASSSPNVAGGPSYEQYF.

The CDR3 DNA sequence: TGTGCCAGCAACAAAACTCCGGGACTAGCGGAACAAGAGACCCAGTACTTC. Protein product: CASNKTPGLAEQETQYF. J is TRBJ2-5 and V is TRBV7-3; 11 positions match TRBD2. The germline CDR1 and CDR2 sequences are SGHTA and FQGTGA. Trimming at V came to 7 bases and at J to 2 bases, leaving 12 bases not matched to a gene. The CDR3 has 17 residues.